The T cell receptor (beta chain) under discussion was sequenced for a study of T cell repertoires in aging, cancer and after chemotherapy. Points from the study as a whole: In cancer patients, declining TCR diversity with age involved lost richness and lost evenness. Rebound thymic output was suggested by rising median generation probability during chemotherapy in each cancer cohort. Immunological memory after chemotherapy cannot be judged from the repertoire data.

Peripheral blood genomic DNA, not sorted cells or RNA, was the template. The V and J ends lost 5 bases and 2 bases, in that order; junction bases with no gene match: 3. CDR3 length: 14 residues. The germline V gene has CDR1 DFQATT and CDR2 SNEGSKA (reference sequence). Concerning this clonotype: The antigen is not known.

Multiplex touch-down PCR with TRB-A/B primers amplified rearranged V-D-J TRB sequences. TCRdb re-called the multiplex PCR reads with MiXCR, one entry per CDR3 protein. The table shows fewer than 4,500 distinct CDR3 sequences, with under 35% occurring only once. This sequence was found in a human donor with a solid tumor. This sequence joins TRBV20-1 and TRBJ2-1; 10 bases map to TRBD2. The sample comprised blood. The CDR3 spells CSAEAGGAYNEQFF. CDR3 nucleotides: TGCAGTGCTGAAGCGGGGGGGGCCTACAATGAGCAGTTCTTC.